The clone carrying this T cell receptor (beta chain) was found many times. Its antigen remains unknown. V lost 0 bases and J lost 5, with 16 bases in between. This CDR3 contains 16 residues. Germline CDR1 reads SNHLY; CDR2 reads FYNNEI. This entry is derived from a study of T cells in Graves' hyperthyroidism and ophthalmopathy. Diagnoses rested on clinical symptoms, serum thyroxine and TRAb, thyroid ultrasound and orbital computed tomography. Study results and limitations: From stable hyperthyroidism, ophthalmopathy was set apart by a 13 V-J model. Model output signaled ophthalmopathy a median around 6.9 months ahead of onset.

RNA transcripts gave rise to amplified TCR beta CDR3 regions. The TCR CDR3 was amplified in a first-round RT-PCR using the HTBI primer set. TCRdb recomputed calls from the multiplex PCR reads with MiXCR, one row per CDR3 protein. The sample gives around 300,000 distinct CDR3 sequences, approximately 15% of which show up once; 20% to 25% is in the top ten. This TCR derives from a young woman with Graves' hyperthyroidism. Material: blood. J is TRBJ1-1 and V is TRBV2, with D unresolved. The CDR3 spells CASSEAIVWLTTEAFF. The CDR3 coding sequence is TGTGCCAGCAGTGAAGCTATCGTATGGCTAACTACTGAAGCTTTCTTT.